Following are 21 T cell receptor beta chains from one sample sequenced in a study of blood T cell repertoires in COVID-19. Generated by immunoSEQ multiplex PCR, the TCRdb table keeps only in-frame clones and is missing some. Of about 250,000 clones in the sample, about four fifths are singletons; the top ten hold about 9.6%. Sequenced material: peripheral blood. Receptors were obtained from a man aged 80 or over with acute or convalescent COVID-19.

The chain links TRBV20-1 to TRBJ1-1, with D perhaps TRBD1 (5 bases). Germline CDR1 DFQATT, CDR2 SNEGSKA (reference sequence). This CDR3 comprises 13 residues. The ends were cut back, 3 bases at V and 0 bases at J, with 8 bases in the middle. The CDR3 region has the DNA TGCAGTGCTAGTGGGGCTATGAACACTGAAGCTTTCTTT. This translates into CSASGAMNTEAFF.

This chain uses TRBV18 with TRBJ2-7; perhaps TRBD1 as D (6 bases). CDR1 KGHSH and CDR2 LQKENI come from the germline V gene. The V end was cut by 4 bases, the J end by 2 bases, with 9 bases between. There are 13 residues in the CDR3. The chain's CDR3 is CASSQDSTYEQYF. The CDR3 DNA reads TGTGCCAGCTCACAGGACAGTACCTACGAGCAGTACTTC.

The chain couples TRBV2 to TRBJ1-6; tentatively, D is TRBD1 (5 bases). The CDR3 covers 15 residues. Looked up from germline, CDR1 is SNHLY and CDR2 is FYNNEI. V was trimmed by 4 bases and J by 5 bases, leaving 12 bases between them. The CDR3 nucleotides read TGTGCCAGCAGTGGCTCAGGGATCCATAATTCACCCCTCCACTTT. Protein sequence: CASSGSGIHNSPLHF.

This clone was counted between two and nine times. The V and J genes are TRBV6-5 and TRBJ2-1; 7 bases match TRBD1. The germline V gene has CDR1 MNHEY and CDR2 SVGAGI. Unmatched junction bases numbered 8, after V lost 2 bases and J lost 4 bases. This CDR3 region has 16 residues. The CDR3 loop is CASSYRRQGVYNEQFF. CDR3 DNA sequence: TGTGCCAGCAGTTACCGTAGGCAGGGGGTGTACAATGAGCAGTTCTTC.

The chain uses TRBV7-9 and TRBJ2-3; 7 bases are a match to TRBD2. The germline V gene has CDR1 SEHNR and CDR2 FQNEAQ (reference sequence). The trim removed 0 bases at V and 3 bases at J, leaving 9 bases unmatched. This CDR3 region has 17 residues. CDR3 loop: CASSLASGAGFTDTQYF. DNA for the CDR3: TGTGCCAGCAGCTTAGCCAGCGGGGCGGGGTTTACAGATACGCAGTATTTT.

The CDR3 coding sequence is TGTGCCAGCAGCTTATTAACAGGGCGCGAAGAGACCCAGTACTTC. It encodes CASSLLTGREETQYF. The rearrangement joins TRBV5-6 to TRBJ2-5, with D tentatively TRBD1 (6 bases). The V gene's germline CDR1 is SGHDT and CDR2 YYEEEE. This CDR3 region has 15 residues. V was cut by 2 bases and J by 3 bases, with 14 bases left in between.

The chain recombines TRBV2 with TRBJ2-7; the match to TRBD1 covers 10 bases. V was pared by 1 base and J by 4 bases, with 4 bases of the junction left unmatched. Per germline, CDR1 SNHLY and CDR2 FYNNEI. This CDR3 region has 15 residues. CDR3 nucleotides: TGTGCCAGCAGTGAAGGGACAGGGGGAAAATACGAGCAGTACTTC. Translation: CASSEGTGGKYEQYF. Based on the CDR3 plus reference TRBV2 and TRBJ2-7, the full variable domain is EPEVTQTPSHQVTQMGQEVILRCVPISNHLYFYWYRQILGQKVEFLVSFYNNEISEKSEIFDDQFSVERPDGSNFTLKIRSTKLEDSAMYFCASSEGTGGKYEQYFGPGTRLTVT.

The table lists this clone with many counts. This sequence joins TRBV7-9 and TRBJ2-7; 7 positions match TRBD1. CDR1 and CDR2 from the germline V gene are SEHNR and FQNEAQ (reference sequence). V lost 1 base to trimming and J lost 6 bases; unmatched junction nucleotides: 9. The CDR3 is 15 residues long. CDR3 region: CASSLGGGGKSEQYF. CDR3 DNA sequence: TGTGCCAGCAGCTTAGGAGGGGGCGGAAAGAGCGAGCAGTACTTC.

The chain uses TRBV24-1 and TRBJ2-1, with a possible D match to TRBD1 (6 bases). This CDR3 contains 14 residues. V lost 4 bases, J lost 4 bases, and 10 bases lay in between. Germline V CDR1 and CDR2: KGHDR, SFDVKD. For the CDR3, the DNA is TGTGCCACCAGTGAACGGGACACGTACAATGAGCAGTTCTTC. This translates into CATSERDTYNEQFF.

This CDR3 is CATSRTGTLSYEQYF. For the CDR3, the DNA is TGTGCCACCAGCCGGACCGGGACTCTCTCCTACGAGCAGTACTTC. The chain carries TRBV15 and TRBJ2-7, with D tentatively TRBD2 (6 bases). CDR3 size: 15 residues. Germline CDR1 is LNHNV and CDR2 is YYDKDF (reference sequence). Between the trimmed V and J ends, which lost 5 bases and 0 bases, there was a span of 14 bases.

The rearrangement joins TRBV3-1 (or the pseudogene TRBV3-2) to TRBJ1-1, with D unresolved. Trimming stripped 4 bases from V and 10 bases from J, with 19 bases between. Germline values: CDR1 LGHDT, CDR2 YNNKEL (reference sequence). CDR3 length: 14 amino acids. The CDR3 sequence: CASSRSPIGEGAFF. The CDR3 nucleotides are TGTGCCAGCAGCCGAAGCCCGATAGGAGAAGGAGCTTTCTTT.

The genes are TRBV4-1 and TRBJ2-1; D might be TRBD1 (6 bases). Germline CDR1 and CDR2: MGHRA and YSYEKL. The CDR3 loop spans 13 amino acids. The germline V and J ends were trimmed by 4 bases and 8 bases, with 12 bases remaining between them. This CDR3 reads CASSRLQGDEQFF. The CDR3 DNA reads TGCGCCAGCAGCCGCCTACAGGGTGATGAGCAGTTCTTC.

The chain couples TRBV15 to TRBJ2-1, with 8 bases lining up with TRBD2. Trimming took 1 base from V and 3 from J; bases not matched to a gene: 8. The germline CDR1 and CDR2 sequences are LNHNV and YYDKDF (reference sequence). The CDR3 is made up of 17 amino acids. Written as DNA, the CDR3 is TGTGCCACCAGCAGAGGCCCCTCGGGGGGGGTCTACAATGAGCAGTTCTTC. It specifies CATSRGPSGGVYNEQFF.

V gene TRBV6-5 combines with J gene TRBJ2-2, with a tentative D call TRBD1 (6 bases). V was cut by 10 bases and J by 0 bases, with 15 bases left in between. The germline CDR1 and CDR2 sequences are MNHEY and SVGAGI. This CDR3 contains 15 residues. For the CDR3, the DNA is TGTGCCACCACAAAACAGGGCGCGAACACCGGGGAGCTGTTTTTT. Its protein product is CATTKQGANTGELFF.

The CDR3, as DNA: TGCGCCAGCAGCTCAACCCCGGGGAAAGATACGCAGTATTTT. It encodes CASSSTPGKDTQYF. V gene TRBV5-1 combines with J gene TRBJ2-3, with a weak D call TRBD2 (5 bases). This CDR3 is built from 14 residues. Trimming took 3 bases from V and 5 from J, leaving 13 bases between them. The V gene's germline CDR1 is SGHRS and CDR2 YFSETQ.

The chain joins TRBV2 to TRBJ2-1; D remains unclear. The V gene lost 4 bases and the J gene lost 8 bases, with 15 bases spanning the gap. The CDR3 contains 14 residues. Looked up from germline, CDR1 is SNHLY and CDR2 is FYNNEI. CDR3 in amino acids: CASSATASRDEQFF. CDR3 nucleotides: TGTGCCAGCAGTGCTACGGCTAGTCGGGATGAGCAGTTCTTC.

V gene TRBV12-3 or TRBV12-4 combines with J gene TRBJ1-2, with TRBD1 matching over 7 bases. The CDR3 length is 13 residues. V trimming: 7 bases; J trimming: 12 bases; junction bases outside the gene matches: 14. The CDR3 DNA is TGTGCCAGCACCACAGGGGTCGAACGGGTGCACACCTTC. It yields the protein CASTTGVERVHTF.

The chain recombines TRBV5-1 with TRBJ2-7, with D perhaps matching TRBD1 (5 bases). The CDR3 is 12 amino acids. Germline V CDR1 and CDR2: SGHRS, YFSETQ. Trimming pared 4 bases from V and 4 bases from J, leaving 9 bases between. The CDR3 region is CASSQDNYEQYF. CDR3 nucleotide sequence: TGCGCCAGCAGCCAGGACAATTACGAGCAGTACTTC.

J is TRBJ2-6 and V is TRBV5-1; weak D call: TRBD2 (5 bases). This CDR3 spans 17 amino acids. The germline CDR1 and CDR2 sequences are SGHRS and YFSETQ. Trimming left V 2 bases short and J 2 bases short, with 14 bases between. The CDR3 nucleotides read TGCGCCAGCAGCTTAACACGGGGTGGAGCTGGGGCCAACGTCCTGACTTTC. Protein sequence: CASSLTRGGAGANVLTF. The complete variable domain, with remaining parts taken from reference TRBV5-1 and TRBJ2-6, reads KAGVTQTPRYLIKTRGQQVTLSCSPISGHRSVSWYQQTPGQGLQFLFEYFSETQRNKGNFPGRFSGRQFSNSRSEMNVSTLELGDSALYLCASSLTRGGAGANVLTFGAGSRLTVL.

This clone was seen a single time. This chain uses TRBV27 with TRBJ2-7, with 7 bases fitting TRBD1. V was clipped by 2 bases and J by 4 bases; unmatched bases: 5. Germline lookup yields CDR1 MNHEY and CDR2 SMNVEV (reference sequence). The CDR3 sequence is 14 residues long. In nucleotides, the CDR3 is TGTGCCAGCAGTTTACGGGACAGTGATTACGAGCAGTACTTC. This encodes CASSLRDSDYEQYF.

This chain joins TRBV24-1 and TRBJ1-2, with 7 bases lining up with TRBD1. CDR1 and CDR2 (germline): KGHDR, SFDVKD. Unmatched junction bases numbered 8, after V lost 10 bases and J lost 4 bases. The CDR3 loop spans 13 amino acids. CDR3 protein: CATSHRDSYGYTF. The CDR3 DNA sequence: TGTGCCACGTCACACCGGGACAGCTATGGCTACACCTTC.